This is a list of T cell receptor beta chains from one sample in a study of T cells in Graves' hyperthyroidism and ophthalmopathy. TCRdb independently ran MiXCR on the multiplex PCR reads; one entry per CDR3 protein. This table holds hundreds of thousands of distinct CDR3 sequences, about two fifths found once. Source material: blood. All receptors come from a man aged 18 to 29 with Graves' hyperthyroidism. Both conserved end residues are part of each CDR3. The order of the fields is CDR3 length, V gene, D gene, clone size, J gene, CDR3 protein, CDR3 DNA. The D gene is left open where the match is weak. Some rows have no size entry. The others give once, few or many, or a class for an expanded clone.

20	TRBV7-3	TRBD2	.	TRBJ2-7	CASSLPGSFQGLAGVYEQYF	TGTGCCAGCAGCCTCCCTGGGAGCTTTCAAGGACTAGCGGGAGTGTACGAGCAGTACTTC
17	TRBV7-2	TRBD2	.	TRBJ2-7	CASSPRYQKRGAYEQYF	TGTGCCAGCAGCCCCCGGTACCAAAAGCGGGGGGCCTACGAGCAGTACTTC
15	TRBV9	.	few	TRBJ1-1	CASSEPTGSGTEAFF	TGTGCCAGCAGCGAACCTACAGGGTCTGGCACTGAAGCTTTCTTT
13	TRBV29-1	.	.	TRBJ1-2	CSGRGSQDYGYTF	TGCAGCGGCCGGGGCAGCCAAGACTATGGCTACACCTTC
13	TRBV10-3	TRBD1	many	TRBJ2-7	CAISSQGAREQYF	TGTGCCATCAGTAGTCAGGGGGCGCGGGAGCAGTACTTC
13	TRBV15	.	many	TRBJ2-7	CATSRVGINEQYF	TGTGCCACCAGCAGAGTTGGTATCAACGAGCAGTACTTC
11	TRBV7-7	.	many	TRBJ2-2	CALGHTGELFF	TGTGCTCTCGGGCACACCGGGGAGCTGTTTTTT
13	TRBV7-9	.	many	TRBJ1-1	CASSGRSTTEAFF	TGTGCCAGCAGCGGTAGATCGACCACTGAAGCTTTCTTT
15	TRBV9	.	.	TRBJ2-5	CASSVEGGIVETQYF	TGTGCCAGCAGCGTAGAAGGAGGGATTGTAGAGACCCAGTACTTC
13	TRBV12-3/TRBV12-4	.	many	TRBJ1-2	CASSLAADYGYTF	TGTGCCAGCAGTTTAGCCGCAGACTATGGCTACACCTTC
13	TRBV10-3	.	.	TRBJ2-5	CAHRNALGETQYF	TGTGCCCACCGGAACGCGCTCGGAGAGACCCAGTACTTC
15	TRBV20-1	TRBD1	.	TRBJ1-1	CSADGTGGAGTEAFF	TGCAGTGCTGATGGGACAGGGGGCGCCGGAACTGAAGCTTTCTTT
11	TRBV7-9	.	many	TRBJ1-2	CASRLDYGYTF	TGTGCCAGCAGGTTGGACTATGGCTACACCTTC
13	TRBV2	TRBD1	.	TRBJ2-1	CASMQGVSDEQFF	TGTGCCAGCATGCAGGGGGTGAGCGATGAGCAGTTCTTC
15	TRBV6-5	TRBD1	.	TRBJ1-2	CASSYVTGTAYGYTF	TGTGCCAGCAGTTACGTAACCGGGACAGCCTATGGCTACACCTTC
15	TRBV2	.	.	TRBJ2-2	CASSELRVNTGELFF	TGTGCCAGCAGTGAATTGCGAGTGAACACCGGGGAGCTGTTTTTT
12	TRBV29-1	.	many	TRBJ2-7	CSVGVTTYEQYF	TGCAGCGTAGGGGTGACTACCTACGAGCAGTACTTC
12	TRBV20-1	.	.	TRBJ1-1	CSAIRENTEAFF	TGCAGTGCTATTAGGGAGAACACTGAAGCTTTCTTT
14	TRBV14	.	few	TRBJ2-7	CASSPGHSPGEQYF	TGTGCCAGCAGCCCGGGACATTCTCCTGGCGAGCAGTACTTC
15	TRBV4-1	.	.	TRBJ2-7	CASSQDEGVGYEQYF	TGCGCCAGCAGCCAAGACGAGGGAGTGGGATACGAGCAGTACTTC
16	TRBV7-2	TRBD2	few	TRBJ2-7	CASSRGLAGAYYEQYF	TGCGCCAGCAGCCGGGGACTAGCGGGAGCGTACTACGAGCAGTACTTC
17	TRBV24-1	.	many	TRBJ2-7	CATSDLPHRDGTYEQYF	TGTGCCACCAGTGATTTACCACACCGGGATGGAACCTACGAGCAGTACTTC
14	TRBV20-1	.	many	TRBJ2-6	CSASAESGANVLTF	TGCAGTGCTAGCGCCGAATCTGGGGCCAACGTCCTGACTTTC
16	TRBV2	TRBD2	.	TRBJ2-5	CASSEAGASGGETQYF	TGTGCCAGCAGTGAAGCGGGGGCTAGCGGGGGGGAGACCCAGTACTTC
14	TRBV20-1	.	few	TRBJ2-5	CSARGIGLKETQYF	TGCAGTGCTAGAGGGATCGGACTAAAAGAGACCCAGTACTTC
15	TRBV20-1	.	.	TRBJ2-5	CSARDVLHSSETQYF	TGCAGTGCTAGAGATGTTCTACATTCGTCAGAGACCCAGTACTTC
14	TRBV5-1	.	.	TRBJ2-7	CASSSERVAYEQYF	TGCGCCAGCTCCTCCGAACGCGTCGCCTACGAGCAGTACTTC
13	TRBV6-1	.	few	TRBJ1-5	CASSGWTDQPQHF	TGTGCCAGCAGTGGGTGGACAGATCAGCCCCAGCATTTT
15	TRBV20-1	.	.	TRBJ1-5	CSAAGSRGGRQPQHF	TGCAGTGCCGCGGGGTCGCGGGGGGGCCGGCAGCCCCAGCATTTT
11	TRBV29-1	.	few	TRBJ2-3	CSVERVDTQYF	TGCAGCGTTGAGAGGGTCGATACGCAGTATTTT
16	TRBV12-3/TRBV12-4	.	.	TRBJ1-1	CASSFWLGRPNTEAFF	TGTGCCAGCAGTTTTTGGTTGGGCAGACCGAACACTGAAGCTTTCTTT
14	TRBV12-3/TRBV12-4	.	few	TRBJ1-2	CASSLTPRTGGYTF	TGTGCCAGCAGTTTAACACCTCGCACCGGAGGCTACACCTTC
13	TRBV19	.	many	TRBJ2-5	CASSMDFQETQYF	TGTGCCAGTAGTATGGACTTTCAAGAGACCCAGTACTTC